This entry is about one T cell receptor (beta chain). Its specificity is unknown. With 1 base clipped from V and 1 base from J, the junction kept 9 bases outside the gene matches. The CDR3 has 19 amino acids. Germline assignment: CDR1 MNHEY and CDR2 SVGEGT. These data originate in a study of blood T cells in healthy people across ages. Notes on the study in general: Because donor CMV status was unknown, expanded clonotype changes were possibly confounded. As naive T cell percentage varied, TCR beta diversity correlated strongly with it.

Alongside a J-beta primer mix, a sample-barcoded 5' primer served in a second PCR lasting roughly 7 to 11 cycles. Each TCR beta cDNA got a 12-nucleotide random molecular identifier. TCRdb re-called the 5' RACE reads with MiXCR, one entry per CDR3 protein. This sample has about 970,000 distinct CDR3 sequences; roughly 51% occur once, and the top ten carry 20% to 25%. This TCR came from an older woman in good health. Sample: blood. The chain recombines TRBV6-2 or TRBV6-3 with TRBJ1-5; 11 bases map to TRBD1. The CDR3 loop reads CASSYLRTGGAGSNQPQHF. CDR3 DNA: TGTGCCAGCAGTTACTTGCGGACAGGGGGCGCCGGGAGCAATCAGCCCCAGCATTTT.